These T cell receptor beta chains were read from a single sample in a study of blood T cells in healthy people across ages. TCRdb re-derived calls from the 5' RACE reads in MiXCR, one entry per CDR3 protein. The sample consists of 780,000 or so distinct CDR3 sequences, roughly 50% of them appearing once. The material sequenced was blood. These TCRs come from a man of 80 years or more in good health. Each CDR3 is given with its conserved first and last residue. Fields, in order: D gene, V gene, J gene, clone size, CDR3 protein, CDR3 DNA. The D gene is left open where the match is weak. Where a row states a size, it is once, few, many or the class of an expanded clone; other rows omit it.

>NA|TRBV24-1|TRBJ1-2|NA
CATSATGSNGYTF
TGTGCCACCAGTGCCACAGGATCGAATGGCTACACCTTC
>NA|TRBV12-5|TRBJ1-4|NA
CASGQASTNEKLFF
TGTGCTAGTGGCCAGGCGTCTACTAATGAAAAACTGTTTTTT
>NA|TRBV6-1|TRBJ2-3|NA
CASSAQGDTDTQYF
TGTGCCAGCAGTGCACAGGGCGACACAGATACGCAGTATTTT
>NA|TRBV3-1|TRBJ2-3|NA
CASSQKGDTQYF
TGTGCCAGCAGCCAAAAGGGAGATACGCAGTATTTT
>NA|TRBV7-2|TRBJ2-3|NA
CASSSRLIPTFTDTQYF
TGTGCTAGCAGCTCCCGACTGATACCCACATTCACAGATACGCAGTATTTT
>TRBD2|TRBV6-5|TRBJ2-1|NA
CASSRGGRDEQFF
TGTGCCAGCAGCCGTGGGGGGAGGGATGAGCAGTTCTTC
>NA|TRBV12-3/TRBV12-4|TRBJ2-1|NA
CASSPEVFSEQFF
TGTGCCAGCAGTCCCGAGGTATTCAGTGAGCAGTTCTTC
>TRBD2|TRBV6-6|TRBJ2-7|NA
CASGGTSGRTYEQYF
TGTGCCAGCGGAGGGACTAGCGGGAGAACCTACGAGCAGTACTTC
>TRBD2|TRBV28|TRBJ2-7|NA
CASSPQSWDYSYEQYF
TGTGCCAGCAGCCCTCAAAGCTGGGACTATTCCTACGAGCAGTACTTC
>TRBD1|TRBV7-2|TRBJ2-7|many
CASSLARGTGKDEQYF
TGTGCCAGCAGCTTAGCGAGGGGGACAGGTAAAGACGAGCAGTACTTC
>TRBD2|TRBV20-1|TRBJ2-5|NA
CSAPKREPQETQYF
TGCAGTGCTCCTAAGCGGGAGCCCCAAGAGACCCAGTACTTC
>TRBD2|TRBV7-2|TRBJ2-7|NA
CASSPSGSYYEQYF
TGTGCCAGCAGCCCCAGCGGGAGTTACTACGAGCAGTACTTC
>NA|TRBV20-1|TRBJ1-1|NA
CSARDPQDPFTEAFF
TGCAGTGCTAGAGATCCCCAGGATCCTTTCACTGAAGCTTTCTTT
>TRBD1|TRBV28|TRBJ1-6|NA
CASSGPGQGSYNSPLHF
TGTGCCAGCAGCGGCCCCGGACAGGGGAGCTATAATTCACCCCTCCACTTT
>NA|TRBV29-1|TRBJ2-3|NA
CSVEDPPGSDTQYF
TGCAGCGTTGAAGATCCCCCTGGGTCCGATACGCAGTATTTT
>NA|TRBV24-1|TRBJ2-3|NA
CATSAATEMADTQYF
TGTGCCACCAGTGCCGCGACAGAGATGGCAGATACGCAGTATTTT
>NA|TRBV27|TRBJ2-7|NA
CASSLSWGDSLYEQYF
TGTGCCAGCAGTTTATCGTGGGGGGACTCCCTCTACGAGCAGTACTTC